The entry that follows covers one T cell receptor beta chain sequence. The antigen remains undetermined. Time point: cycle 4 day 1 (C4D1), after 5 to 7 weeks of nivolumab. All the patients suffered relapse after autologous stem cell transplantation, and brentuximab vedotin exposure differed. Patients reached a best response of complete response, partial response or progressive disease. Method: immunoSEQ multiplex PCR; TCRdb's copy keeps in-frame clones and lacks some. The table has roughly 100,000 clones, roughly 89% seen once. The data are from a study of PD-1 blockade in classical Hodgkin lymphoma. Across the study: On a schedule of every 2 weeks, patients received nivolumab 3 mg/kg intravenously.

Study findings and constraints: A reduction in baseline TCR diversity was reportedly seen in newly diagnosed patients relative to healthy donors. There was a significant rise in CD4+ TCR diversity by C4D1, with no such rise for CD8+.

Specimen: peripheral blood mononuclear cells (PBMCs), collected before the fourth cycle of nivolumab. This TCR came from a human donor with classical Hodgkin lymphoma.

The CDR3 is CAWDRSHTEAFF. For the CDR3, the DNA is TGTGCCTGGGACAGGAGCCACACTGAAGCTTTCTTT. V is TRBV30 and J is TRBJ1-1, with a weak D call TRBD1 (6 bases). V gave up 5 bases and J gave up 3 bases, with 10 bases separating them. The CDR3 consists of 12 residues. Germline V lookup: CDR1 GTSNPN, CDR2 SVGIG (reference sequence).